Each of the 25 T cell receptor beta chains below was sequenced from the same sample in a study of blood T cell repertoires in COVID-19. The method was immunoSEQ multiplex PCR; TCRdb's version includes in-frame clones alone and lacks a portion of them. The table lists hundreds of thousands of clones, roughly 86% of them singletons. Source material: PBMCs or T cells enriched from blood (not recorded which). All receptors derive from a woman in her 30s with acute COVID-19.

This chain links TRBV7-9 with TRBJ1-2, with 8 bases lining up with TRBD1. This CDR3 is built from 12 residues. CDR1 is SEHNR, CDR2 FQNEAQ, per germline (reference sequence). The V segment lost 10 bases and the J segment 4 bases; nucleotides outside the gene matches: 5. The CDR3 DNA reads as TGTGCCACCGGGACAGGAATCTATGGCTACACCTTC. This sequence encodes CATGTGIYGYTF.

This clone showed up just a few times. V is TRBV27 and J is TRBJ1-2, with 11 bases matching TRBD1. V shed 11 bases, J shed 6 bases, and the junction held 11 bases outside the gene matches. The germline V gene has CDR1 MNHEY and CDR2 SMNVEV (reference sequence). The CDR3 is 14 amino acids. Here the CDR3 reads CAVSRTGGFNGYTF. The CDR3 region has the DNA TGTGCCGTGTCCCGGACAGGGGGCTTTAATGGCTACACCTTC.

The rearrangement joins TRBV11-1 to TRBJ1-1; unclear D gene. Per the germline V gene, CDR1 is SGHAT and CDR2 is FQDESV (reference sequence). Trimming shortened V by 3 bases and J by 2 bases, and 4 bases separated the two germline ends. The CDR3 runs 12 residues. CDR3 loop: CASSFSNTEAFF. The CDR3 DNA reads TGTGCCAGCAGCTTTTCTAACACTGAAGCTTTCTTT.

In DNA, the CDR3 is TGTGCCCTCGGGGCCACGGGGGTCTCACCCCTCCACTTT. Translated, it gives CALGATGVSPLHF. The V and J genes are TRBV30 and TRBJ1-6, with a tentative D call TRBD1 (5 bases). Trimming took off 8 bases at V and 10 bases at J, with 18 bases between the two ends. The germline gives CDR1 GTSNPN, CDR2 SVGIG (reference sequence). The CDR3 runs to 13 residues. Supplemented by reference TRBV30 and TRBJ1-6, the full variable domain reads SQTIHQWPATLVQPVGSPLSLECTVEGTSNPNLYWYRQAAGRGLQLLFYSVGIGQISSEVPQNLSASRPQDRQFILSSKKLLLSDSGFYLCALGATGVSPLHFGNGTRLTVT.

The chain links TRBV3-1 (or the pseudogene TRBV3-2) to TRBJ2-1, with D unclear. V lost 0 bases and J lost 8, with 5 bases in between. The CDR3 length is 12 residues. Germline V gene data show CDR1 as LGHDT and CDR2 as YNNKEL (reference sequence). CDR3 residues: CASSQDVYEQFF. CDR3 DNA sequence: TGTGCCAGCAGCCAAGATGTATATGAGCAGTTCTTC.

This chain uses TRBV27 with TRBJ1-5; 7 bases are a match to TRBD1. The junction had 7 bases not matched to a gene; V was cut back by 3 bases and J by 11 bases. CDR3 size: 13 residues. CDR1 and CDR2 (germline): MNHEY, SMNVEV (reference sequence). The CDR3 loop is CASSLETGKAQHF. Here the CDR3 DNA reads TGTGCCAGCAGTTTGGAGACAGGGAAGGCCCAGCATTTT.

The chain employs TRBV6-5 and TRBJ2-5; unclear D gene. Germline CDR1 MNHEY, CDR2 SVGAGI. With 6 bases removed from V and 0 bases from J, the gap between germline ends came to 11 bases. The CDR3 loop spans 14 amino acids. The CDR3 DNA is TGTGCCAGCAGCATAGACGGAGACCAAGAGACCCAGTACTTC. It translates to CASSIDGDQETQYF.

About this clone: The same CDR3 arises from other DNA sequences in this sample as well. The CDR3 nucleotides are TGCGCCAGCAGCTTGGAGGGGGCTGGAACTGAAGCTTTCTTT. Encoded protein: CASSLEGAGTEAFF. This chain joins TRBV5-1 and TRBJ1-1; TRBD1 aligns across 7 bases. Per germline, CDR1 SGHRS and CDR2 YFSETQ. The CDR3 is 14 residues long. With 0 bases clipped from V and 5 bases from J, the junction kept 4 bases outside the gene matches.

The chain couples TRBV11-3 to TRBJ2-1; 8 bases align to TRBD1. The germline CDR1 and CDR2 sequences are SGHNT and YENEEA. The CDR3 runs to 16 residues. The junction had 2 bases not matched to a gene; V was cut back by 1 base and J by 0 bases. DNA for the CDR3: TGTGCCAGCAGCTTAGGGGACAGGAGCTCCTACAATGAGCAGTTCTTC. Amino acids: CASSLGDRSSYNEQFF.

The chain links TRBV11-3 to TRBJ1-6; the D is unclear. V lost 0 bases to trimming and J lost 10 bases, with 7 bases between them. Germline V gene sequence: CDR1 SGHNT, CDR2 YENEEA. The CDR3 length is 13 residues. DNA for the CDR3: TGTGCCAGCAGCTTAGATAGTACCTCACCCCTCCACTTT. It translates to CASSLDSTSPLHF.

The gene calls are TRBV5-8 and TRBJ1-1; D unclear. In germline, CDR1 is SGHTS, CDR2 YDEGEE. Trimming took off 5 bases at V and 6 bases at J, with 17 bases between the two ends. The CDR3 totals 14 residues. CDR3 sequence reads: CASSLDNQGAEAFF. In nucleotides, the CDR3 is TGTGCCAGCAGTCTTGACAACCAAGGCGCTGAAGCTTTCTTT.

The genes are TRBV10-2 and TRBJ2-7, with a tentative D call TRBD2 (6 bases). Germline-derived CDR1 and CDR2 are WSHSY and SAAADI. Trimming removed 4 bases from V and 6 bases from J, with 13 bases in between. This CDR3 has 13 amino acids. CDR3 region: CASSATRYLEQYF. CDR3 nucleotide sequence: TGCGCCAGCAGTGCGACTAGGTACCTCGAGCAGTACTTC.

J is TRBJ2-5 and V is TRBV4-1; no clear D gene. This CDR3 region has 12 residues. Germline V gene lookup returns CDR1 MGHRA and CDR2 YSYEKL. V was cut by 4 bases and J by 0 bases, with 3 bases left in between. The CDR3 spells CASSPYQETQYF. In DNA form, the CDR3 reads TGCGCCAGCAGCCCGTACCAAGAGACCCAGTACTTC.

V and J are TRBV11-3 and TRBJ2-3; 9 positions agree with TRBD1. Germline V gene lookup returns CDR1 SGHNT and CDR2 YENEEA. The CDR3 loop spans 14 amino acids. J lost 4 bases, V lost 5 bases, and 4 bases had no gene match. The CDR3 DNA is TGTGCCAGCAGCCCTCGGGACAGGGCAGATACGCAGTATTTT. Amino acids: CASSPRDRADTQYF.

CDR3 loop: CASSHGGRTEAFF. The CDR3 region has the DNA TGTGCCAGCAGCCATGGTGGGAGAACTGAAGCTTTCTTT. The chain links TRBV14 to TRBJ1-1, with D uncertain. Germline assignment: CDR1 SGHDN and CDR2 FVKESK. The V and J ends lost 3 bases and 5 bases respectively, with 10 bases between them. This CDR3 is 13 amino acids long.

V and J are TRBV7-9 and TRBJ1-2; 7 nucleotides match TRBD1. CDR3 length equals 16 residues. V lost 3 bases and J lost 2; bases outside the gene matches: 9. Germline lookup yields CDR1 SEHNR and CDR2 FQNEAQ (reference sequence). CDR3 nucleotide sequence: TGTGCCAGCAGCTTCCGCTTAGGACAGGCCAACTATGGCTACACCTTC. Protein: CASSFRLGQANYGYTF. The complete variable domain, with remaining parts taken from reference TRBV7-9 and TRBJ1-2, reads DTGVSQNPRHKITKRGQNVTFRCDPISEHNRLYWYRQTLGQGPEFLTYFQNEAQLEKSRLLSDRFSAERPKGSFSTLEIQRTEQGDSAMYLCASSFRLGQANYGYTFGSGTRLTVV.

This chain joins TRBV5-5 and TRBJ2-7; 7 bases are shared with TRBD1. Germline-derived CDR1 and CDR2 are SGHKS and YYEKEE (reference sequence). This CDR3 is built from 18 residues. After removal of 0 bases from V and 0 bases from J, the junction contained 12 bases not matched to a gene. CDR3 DNA sequence: TGTGCCAGCAGCTTGGAGCCCGGGACAGAGTATTACTCCTACGAGCAGTACTTC. It translates to CASSLEPGTEYYSYEQYF.

V and J are TRBV7-9 and TRBJ1-2, with D maybe TRBD1 (6 bases). The CDR3 is 12 residues long. The V and J ends lost 8 bases and 3 bases respectively, with 10 bases between them. The V gene's germline CDR1 is SEHNR and CDR2 FQNEAQ (reference sequence). In DNA, the CDR3 is TGTGCCAGCTACAGGGTGGACTATGGCTACACCTTC. It is translated as CASYRVDYGYTF.

The V call is TRBV16, the J call TRBJ2-1; D might be TRBD2 (6 bases). The CDR3 is 15 amino acids. Looked up from germline, CDR1 is KGHSY and CDR2 is FQNENV. With 0 bases removed from V and 4 bases from J, the gap between germline ends came to 10 bases. In nucleotides, the CDR3 is TGTGCCAGCAGCCAATCACCGGGACTTTACAATGAGCAGTTCTTC. It specifies CASSQSPGLYNEQFF.

This chain links TRBV5-1 with TRBJ1-2; D is unresolved. The CDR3 is 14 residues long. CDR1 is SGHRS and CDR2 is YFSETQ in the germline V gene. The V and J ends lost 4 bases and 7 bases respectively, with 17 bases between them. The CDR3 sequence: CASSPTFLAAGYTF. The CDR3 DNA follows: TGCGCCAGCAGCCCCACTTTCTTAGCGGCTGGCTACACCTTC.

This chain joins TRBV19 and TRBJ2-1; 9 positions match TRBD2. Trimming removed 7 bases from V and 5 bases from J; junction bases left unmatched: 6. The CDR3 loop spans 14 amino acids. Per the germline V gene, CDR1 is LNHDA and CDR2 is SQIVND (reference sequence). DNA for the CDR3: TGTGCCAGTAAAGTAGCGGGGGTTAACAATGAGCAGTTCTTC. Its translation is CASKVAGVNNEQFF.

The chain combines TRBV24-1 with TRBJ1-2; TRBD1 matches at 7 bases. This CDR3 region has 15 residues. V shed 3 bases, J shed 7 bases, and the junction held 10 bases outside the gene matches. Looked up from germline, CDR1 is KGHDR and CDR2 is SFDVKD. The chain's CDR3 is CATSDGTDLPAGYTF. CDR3 nucleotide sequence: TGTGCCACCAGTGATGGGACAGACCTACCTGCTGGCTACACCTTC.

The gene calls are TRBV6-1 and TRBJ1-6; maybe TRBD1 (5 bases). The V gene lost 3 bases and the J gene lost 5 bases, with 11 bases spanning the gap. The germline V gene encodes CDR1 MNHNS and CDR2 SASEGT. The CDR3 is 15 amino acids. The CDR3 coding sequence is TGTGCCAGCAGTGACGTTGGGACTAATAATTCACCCCTCCACTTT. Encoded protein: CASSDVGTNNSPLHF.

V usage is TRBV19 and J usage is TRBJ1-2; 8 positions agree with TRBD1. Trimming removed 5 bases from V and 4 bases from J; junction bases left unmatched: 9. Germline V gene lookup returns CDR1 LNHDA and CDR2 SQIVND (reference sequence). This CDR3 spans 15 amino acids. CDR3 in amino acids: CASSGGRDRLYGYTF. CDR3 nucleotides: TGTGCCAGTAGTGGGGGCCGGGACAGGCTCTATGGCTACACCTTC. The entire variable domain, with the rest obtained from reference TRBV19 and TRBJ1-2, is as follows: DGGITQSPKYLFRKEGQNVTLSCEQNLNHDAMYWYRQDPGQGLRLIYYSQIVNDFQKGDIAEGYSVSREKKESFPLTVTSAQKNPTAFYLCASSGGRDRLYGYTFGSGTRLTVV.

The CDR3 loop reads CASGTLRQDYNSPLHF. In nucleotides, the CDR3 is TGTGCCAGCGGCACCCTTAGACAGGACTATAATTCACCCCTCCACTTT. The chain carries TRBV7-9 and TRBJ1-6; TRBD1 might be the D (6 bases). There are 16 residues in the CDR3. Trimming took off 8 bases at V and 3 bases at J, with 17 bases between the two ends. The germline V gene encodes CDR1 SEHNR and CDR2 FQNEAQ (reference sequence).